This T cell receptor (beta chain) was recorded in a study of cytomegalovirus exposure and HLA in healthy donors. The CDR3 is 14 residues long. The germline V and J ends were trimmed by 10 bases and 2 bases, with 17 bases remaining between them. In germline, CDR1 is MNHEY, CDR2 SVGAGI. Primers for the PCR totalled 60 Vbeta and 13 Jbeta. As processed by the authors: There were about 88 million unique TCR beta chains by a later count, and about 12 million of them were shared. Sequenced by immunoSEQ multiplex PCR; TCRdb stores in-frame clones only, minus some. That table supplies the V and J calls and clone size; D and trimming were determined from the DNA. The sample yields fewer than 200,000 clones, 80% to 90% seen once. Study-wide results and caveats: In a later analysis, at a false discovery rate of 0.05, under 20,000 TCR beta sequences matched HLA alleles. Many donors shared some public TCRs, even though most TCR sequences were rare. Most subjects had HLA-A and HLA-B alleles reportedly predicted accurately by TCR beta sequences.

Comment on this clone: Its antigen remains unknown.

The sample comprised PBMCs. This sequence was found in a woman aged 18 to 35 in good health and CMV-seronegative. This sequence joins TRBV6-5 and TRBJ2-5; tentative D call: TRBD2 (5 bases). The CDR3 reads CATRSLPGQETQYF. The CDR3 DNA reads as TGTGCCACCAGGAGCCTTCCGGGGCAAGAGACCCAGTACTTC.